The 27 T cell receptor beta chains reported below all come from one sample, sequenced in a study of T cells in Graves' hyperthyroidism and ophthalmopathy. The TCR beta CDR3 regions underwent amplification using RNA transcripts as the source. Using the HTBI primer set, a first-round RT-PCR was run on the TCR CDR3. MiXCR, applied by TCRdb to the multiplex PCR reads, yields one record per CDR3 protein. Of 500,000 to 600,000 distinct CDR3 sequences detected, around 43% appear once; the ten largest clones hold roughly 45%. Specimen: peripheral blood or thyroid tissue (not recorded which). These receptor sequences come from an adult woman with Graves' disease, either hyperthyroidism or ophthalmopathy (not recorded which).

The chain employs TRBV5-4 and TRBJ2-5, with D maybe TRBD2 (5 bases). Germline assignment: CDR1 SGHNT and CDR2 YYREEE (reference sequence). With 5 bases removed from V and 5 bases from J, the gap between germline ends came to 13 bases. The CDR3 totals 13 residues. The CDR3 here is CASSYGDGETQYF. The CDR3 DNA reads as TGTGCCAGCAGTTACGGGGATGGGGAGACCCAGTACTTC.

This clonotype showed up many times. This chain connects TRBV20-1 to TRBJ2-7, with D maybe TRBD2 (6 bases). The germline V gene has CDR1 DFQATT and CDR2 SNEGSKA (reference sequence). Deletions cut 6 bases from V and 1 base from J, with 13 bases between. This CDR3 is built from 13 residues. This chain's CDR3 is CSAPGLTSYEQYF. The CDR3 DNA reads TGCAGTGCGCCGGGACTGACTTCCTACGAGCAGTACTTC.

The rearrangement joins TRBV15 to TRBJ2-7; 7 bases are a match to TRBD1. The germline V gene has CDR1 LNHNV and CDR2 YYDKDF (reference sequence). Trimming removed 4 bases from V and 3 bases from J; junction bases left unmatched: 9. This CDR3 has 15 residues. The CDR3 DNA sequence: TGTGCCACCAGCAAGGACAGGACCACGGGCTACGAGCAGTACTTC. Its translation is CATSKDRTTGYEQYF.

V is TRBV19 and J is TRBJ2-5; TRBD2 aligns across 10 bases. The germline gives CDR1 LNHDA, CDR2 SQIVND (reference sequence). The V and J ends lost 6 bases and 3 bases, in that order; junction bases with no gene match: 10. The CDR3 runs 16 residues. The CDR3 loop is CASRRNLGLAEETQYF. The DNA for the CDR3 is TGTGCCAGTAGGAGGAATCTCGGACTAGCGGAAGAGACCCAGTACTTC. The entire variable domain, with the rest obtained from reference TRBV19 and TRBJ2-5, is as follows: DGGITQSPKYLFRKEGQNVTLSCEQNLNHDAMYWYRQDPGQGLRLIYYSQIVNDFQKGDIAEGYSVSREKKESFPLTVTSAQKNPTAFYLCASRRNLGLAEETQYFGPGTRLLVL.

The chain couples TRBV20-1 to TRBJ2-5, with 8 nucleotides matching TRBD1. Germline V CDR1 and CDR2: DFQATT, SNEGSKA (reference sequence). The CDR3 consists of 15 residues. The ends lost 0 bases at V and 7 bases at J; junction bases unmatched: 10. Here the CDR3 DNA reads TGCAGTGCTAGAGATCCCACAGGGGGAACCGGGACCCAGTACTTC. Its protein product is CSARDPTGGTGTQYF.

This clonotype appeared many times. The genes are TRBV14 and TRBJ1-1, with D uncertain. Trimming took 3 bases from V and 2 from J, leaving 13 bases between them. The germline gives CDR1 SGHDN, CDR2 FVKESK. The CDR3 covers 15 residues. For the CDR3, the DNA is TGTGCCAGCAGCCATTCGACACTCCCTAACACTGAAGCTTTCTTT. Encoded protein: CASSHSTLPNTEAFF.

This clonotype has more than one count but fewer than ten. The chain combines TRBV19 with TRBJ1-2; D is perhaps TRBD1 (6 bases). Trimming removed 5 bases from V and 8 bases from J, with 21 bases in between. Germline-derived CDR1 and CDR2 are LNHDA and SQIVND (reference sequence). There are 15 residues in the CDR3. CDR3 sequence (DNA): TGTGCCAGTAGTCCACCAATACAGGGATCGTGGGGCTACACCTTC. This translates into CASSPPIQGSWGYTF.

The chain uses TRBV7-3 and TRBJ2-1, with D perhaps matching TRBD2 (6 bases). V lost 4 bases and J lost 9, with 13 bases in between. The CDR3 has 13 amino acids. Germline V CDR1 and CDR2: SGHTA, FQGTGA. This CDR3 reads CASSSLSGSEQFF. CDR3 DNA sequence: TGTGCCAGCAGCTCCCTTAGCGGTTCTGAGCAGTTCTTC.

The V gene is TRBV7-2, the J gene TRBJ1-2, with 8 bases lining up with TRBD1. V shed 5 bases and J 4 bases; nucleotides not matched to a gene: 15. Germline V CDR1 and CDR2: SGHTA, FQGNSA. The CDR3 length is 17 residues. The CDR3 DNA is TGTGCCAGCAGCCGGGACAGGTTAGAGGGGAGAGCCTATGGCTACACCTTC. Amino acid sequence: CASSRDRLEGRAYGYTF.

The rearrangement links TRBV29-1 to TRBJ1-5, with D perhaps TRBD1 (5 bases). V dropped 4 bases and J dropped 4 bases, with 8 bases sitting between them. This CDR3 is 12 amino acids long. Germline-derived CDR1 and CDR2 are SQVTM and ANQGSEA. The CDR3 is CSVGGENQPQHF. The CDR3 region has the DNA TGCAGCGTTGGAGGGGAGAATCAGCCCCAGCATTTT. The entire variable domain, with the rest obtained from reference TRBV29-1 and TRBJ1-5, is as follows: SAVISQKPSRDICQRGTSLTIQCQVDSQVTMMFWYRQQPGQSLTLIATANQGSEATYESGFVIDKFPISRPNLTFSTLTVSNMSPEDSSIYLCSVGGENQPQHFGDGTRLSIL.

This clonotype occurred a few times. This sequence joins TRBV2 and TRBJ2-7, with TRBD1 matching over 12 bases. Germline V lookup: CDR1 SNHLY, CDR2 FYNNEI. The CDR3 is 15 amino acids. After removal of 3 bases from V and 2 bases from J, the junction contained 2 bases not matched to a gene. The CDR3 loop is CASSEGTGGTYEQYF. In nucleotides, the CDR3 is TGTGCCAGCAGTGAGGGGACAGGGGGCACCTACGAGCAGTACTTC.

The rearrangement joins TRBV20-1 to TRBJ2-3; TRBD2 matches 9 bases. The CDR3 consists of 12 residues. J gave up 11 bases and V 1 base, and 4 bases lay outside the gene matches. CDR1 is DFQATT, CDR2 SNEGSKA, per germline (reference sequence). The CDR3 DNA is TGCAGTGCTAGAGCACTAGCGGGCGAGCAGTATTTT. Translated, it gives CSARALAGEQYF.

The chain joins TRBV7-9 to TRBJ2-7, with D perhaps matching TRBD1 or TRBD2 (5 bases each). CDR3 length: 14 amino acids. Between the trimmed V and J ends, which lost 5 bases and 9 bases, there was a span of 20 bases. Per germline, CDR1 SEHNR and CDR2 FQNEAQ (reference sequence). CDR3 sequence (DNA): TGTGCCAGCAGCCCCCGGGACGGGTCCTTAGGGCAGTACTTC. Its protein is CASSPRDGSLGQYF. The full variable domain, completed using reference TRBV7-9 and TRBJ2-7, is DTGVSQNPRHKITKRGQNVTFRCDPISEHNRLYWYRQTLGQGPEFLTYFQNEAQLEKSRLLSDRFSAERPKGSFSTLEIQRTEQGDSAMYLCASSPRDGSLGQYFGPGTRLTVT.

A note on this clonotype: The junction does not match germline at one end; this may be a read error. The CDR3 loop reads CASSSGQGSVYGYTF. DNA of the CDR3: TGTGCTAGCAGCTCCGGACAGGGGTCAGTATATGGCTACACCTTC. This chain connects TRBV7-7 to TRBJ1-2; TRBD1 agrees at 9 bases. The CDR3 runs to 15 residues. Germline loops: CDR1 SSHAT, CDR2 FNYEAQ (reference sequence).

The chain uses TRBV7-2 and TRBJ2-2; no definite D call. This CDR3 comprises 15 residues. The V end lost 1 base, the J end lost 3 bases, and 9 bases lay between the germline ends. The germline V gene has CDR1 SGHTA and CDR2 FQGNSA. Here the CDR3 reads CASSLVALDTGELFF. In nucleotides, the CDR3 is TGTGCCAGCAGCTTAGTGGCGTTGGACACCGGGGAGCTGTTTTTT.

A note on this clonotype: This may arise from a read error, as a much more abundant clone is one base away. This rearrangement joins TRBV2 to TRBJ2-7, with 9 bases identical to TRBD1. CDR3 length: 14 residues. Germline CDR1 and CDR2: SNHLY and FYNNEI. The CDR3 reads CASSVGTGPYGQYF. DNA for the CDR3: TGTGCCAGCAGTGTAGGGACAGGGCCCTACGGGCAGTACTTC.

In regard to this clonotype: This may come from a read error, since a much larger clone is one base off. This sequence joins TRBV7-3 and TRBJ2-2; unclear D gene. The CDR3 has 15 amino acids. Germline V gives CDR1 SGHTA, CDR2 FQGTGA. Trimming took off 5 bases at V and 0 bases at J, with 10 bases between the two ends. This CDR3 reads CASSPYPTNTGELFF. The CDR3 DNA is TGTGCCAGCAGCCCCTACCCCACGAACACCGGGGAGCTGTTTTTT. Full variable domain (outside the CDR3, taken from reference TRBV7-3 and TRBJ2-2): GAGVSQTPSNKVTEKGKYVELRCDPISGHTALYWYRQSLGQGPEFLIYFQGTGAADDSGLPNDRFFAVRPEGSVSTLKIQRTERGDSAVYLCASSPYPTNTGELFFGEGSRLTVL.

This chain's CDR3 is CASSRTVGTTEAFF. In DNA form, the CDR3 reads TGTGCCAGCAGTCGGACAGTCGGGACGACTGAAGCTTTCTTT. The chain has TRBV7-2 and TRBJ1-1; D may be TRBD1 (6 bases). Germline CDR1 reads SGHTA; CDR2 reads FQGNSA. The CDR3 contains 14 residues. Trimming took off 6 bases at V and 5 bases at J, with 16 bases between the two ends. The full variable domain, rest sourced from reference TRBV7-2 and TRBJ1-1, is GAGVSQSPSNKVTEKGKDVELRCDPISGHTALYWYRQSLGQGLEFLIYFQGNSAPDKSGLPSDRFSAERTGGSVSTLTIQRTQQEDSAVYLCASSRTVGTTEAFFGQGTRLTVV.

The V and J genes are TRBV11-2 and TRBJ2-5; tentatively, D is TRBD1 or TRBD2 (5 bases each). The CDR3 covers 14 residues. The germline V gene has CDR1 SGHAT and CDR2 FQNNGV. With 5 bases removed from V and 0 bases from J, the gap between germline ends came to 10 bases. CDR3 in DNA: TGTGCCAGCAGCCCCGGGGCAGACCAAGAGACCCAGTACTTC. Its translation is CASSPGADQETQYF.

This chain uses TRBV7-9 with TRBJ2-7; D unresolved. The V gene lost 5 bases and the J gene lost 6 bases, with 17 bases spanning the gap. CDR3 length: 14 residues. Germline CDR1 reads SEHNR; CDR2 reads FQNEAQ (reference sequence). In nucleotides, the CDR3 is TGTGCCAGCAGCACGAGCTGGGGTGTGAGCGAGCAGTACTTC. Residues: CASSTSWGVSEQYF.

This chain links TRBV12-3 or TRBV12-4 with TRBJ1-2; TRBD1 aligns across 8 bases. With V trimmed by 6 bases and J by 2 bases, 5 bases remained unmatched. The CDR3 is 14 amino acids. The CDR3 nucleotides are TGTGCCAGCAGAGCTCGACAGGGGAACTATGGCTACACCTTC. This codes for CASRARQGNYGYTF.

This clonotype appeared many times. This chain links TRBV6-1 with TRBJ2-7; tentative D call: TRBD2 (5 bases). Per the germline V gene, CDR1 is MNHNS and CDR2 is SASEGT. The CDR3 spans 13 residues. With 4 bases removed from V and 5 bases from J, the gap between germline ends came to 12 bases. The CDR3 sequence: CASSGGQTHEQYF. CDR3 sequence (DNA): TGTGCCAGCAGTGGAGGGCAGACCCACGAGCAGTACTTC.

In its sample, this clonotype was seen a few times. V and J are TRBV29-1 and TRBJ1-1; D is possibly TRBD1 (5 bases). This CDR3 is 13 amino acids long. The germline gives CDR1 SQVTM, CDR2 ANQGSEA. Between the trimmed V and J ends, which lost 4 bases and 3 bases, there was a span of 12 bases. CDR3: CSVVRLGDTEAFF. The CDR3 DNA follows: TGCAGCGTTGTTCGGCTAGGGGACACTGAAGCTTTCTTT.

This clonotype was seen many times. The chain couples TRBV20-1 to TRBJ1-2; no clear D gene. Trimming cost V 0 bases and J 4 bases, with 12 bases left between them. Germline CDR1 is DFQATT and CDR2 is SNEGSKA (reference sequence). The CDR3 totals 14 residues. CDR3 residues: CSAREGSLGYGYTF. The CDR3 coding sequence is TGCAGTGCTAGAGAAGGGAGTTTAGGCTATGGCTACACCTTC.

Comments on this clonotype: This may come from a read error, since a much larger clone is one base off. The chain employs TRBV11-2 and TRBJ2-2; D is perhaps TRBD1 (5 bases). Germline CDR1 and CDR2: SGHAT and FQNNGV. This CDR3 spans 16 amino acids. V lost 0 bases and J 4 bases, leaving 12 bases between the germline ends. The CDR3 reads CASSLDGRVFTGELFF. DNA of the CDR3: TGTGCCAGCAGCTTAGATGGCAGGGTTTTCACCGGGGAGCTGTTTTTT.

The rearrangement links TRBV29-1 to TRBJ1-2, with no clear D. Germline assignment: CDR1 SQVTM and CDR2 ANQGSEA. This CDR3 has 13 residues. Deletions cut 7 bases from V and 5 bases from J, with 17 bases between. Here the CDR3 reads CSAGSGTLYGYTF. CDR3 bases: TGCAGCGCCGGGTCAGGCACCTTGTATGGCTACACCTTC. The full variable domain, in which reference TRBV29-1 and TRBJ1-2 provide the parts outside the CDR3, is SAVISQKPSRDICQRGTSLTIQCQVDSQVTMMFWYRQQPGQSLTLIATANQGSEATYESGFVIDKFPISRPNLTFSTLTVSNMSPEDSSIYLCSAGSGTLYGYTFGSGTRLTVV.

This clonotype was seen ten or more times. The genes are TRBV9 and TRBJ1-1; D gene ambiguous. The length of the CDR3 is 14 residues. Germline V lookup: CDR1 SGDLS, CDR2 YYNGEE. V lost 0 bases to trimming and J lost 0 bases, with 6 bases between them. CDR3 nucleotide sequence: TGTGCCAGCAGCGTAGCACAGATGAACACTGAAGCTTTCTTT. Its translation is CASSVAQMNTEAFF. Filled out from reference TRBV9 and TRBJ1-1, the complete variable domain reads DSGVTQTPKHLITATGQRVTLRCSPRSGDLSVYWYQQSLDQGLQFLIQYYNGEERAKGNILERFSAQQFPDLHSELNLSSLELGDSALYFCASSVAQMNTEAFFGQGTRLTVV.